The clone carrying this T cell receptor (beta chain) was counted only a few times. What it recognizes is unknown. This specimen includes other DNA sequences encoding the same CDR3. As the sequencing template, cDNA was produced by extracting RNA and reverse transcribing it. The method was immunoSEQ multiplex PCR; TCRdb's version includes in-frame clones alone and lacks a portion of them. Of about 180,000 clones listed, roughly half were seen once; the top ten hold about a tenth. J was trimmed by 1 base and V by 5 bases; bases with no gene match: 4. The V gene's germline CDR1 is SEHNR and CDR2 FQNEAQ (reference sequence). This CDR3 has 14 amino acids. The data were taken from a study of CD8+ T cells in alopecia areata. Across the study: At a dose of 5 to 10 mg twice daily, oral tofacitinib was given to treated patients. After 6 to 18 months of tofacitinib, follow-up continued 6 months off drug.

General study points: A large proportion of expanded lesional clones were detected persisting in scalp and blood during tofacitinib.

As to treatment: oral pan-JAK inhibitor, 5-10 mg twice daily. The rearrangement uses TRBV7-9 and TRBJ2-7; TRBD2 matches 8 bases. The TCR comes from a human donor with alopecia areata. The sample consisted of CD8+ T cells sorted from blood, taken between weeks 51 and 54, from a patient treated with tofacitinib. This CDR3 reads CASSPRLASYEQYF. The CDR3 nucleotides are TGTGCCAGCAGCCCCCGACTAGCGTCCTACGAGCAGTACTTC.